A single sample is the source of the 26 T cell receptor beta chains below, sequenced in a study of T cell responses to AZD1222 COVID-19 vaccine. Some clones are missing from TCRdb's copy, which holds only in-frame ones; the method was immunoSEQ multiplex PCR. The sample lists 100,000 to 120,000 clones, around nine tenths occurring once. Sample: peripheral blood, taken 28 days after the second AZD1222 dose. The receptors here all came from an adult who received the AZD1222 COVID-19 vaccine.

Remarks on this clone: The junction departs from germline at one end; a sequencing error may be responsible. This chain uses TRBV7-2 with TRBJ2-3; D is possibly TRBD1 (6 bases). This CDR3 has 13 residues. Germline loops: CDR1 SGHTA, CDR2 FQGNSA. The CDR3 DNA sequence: TGTGCCAGCAGGGATCCACCACAGGGTTTCTCTCATTTT. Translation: CASRDPPQGFSHF.

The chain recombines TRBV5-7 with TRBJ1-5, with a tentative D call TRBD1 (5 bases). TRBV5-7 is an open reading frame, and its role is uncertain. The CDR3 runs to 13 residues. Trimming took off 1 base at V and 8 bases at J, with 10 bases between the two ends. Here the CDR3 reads CASSLRGNEPQHF. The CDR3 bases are TGTGCCAGCAGCTTGCGGGGGAACGAGCCCCAGCATTTT.

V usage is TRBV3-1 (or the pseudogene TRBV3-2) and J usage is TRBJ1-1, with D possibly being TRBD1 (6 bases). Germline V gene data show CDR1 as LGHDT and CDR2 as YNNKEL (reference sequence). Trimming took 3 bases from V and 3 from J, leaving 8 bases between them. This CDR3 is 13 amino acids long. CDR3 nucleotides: TGTGCCAGCAGCCAGGCAGGGGACACTGAAGCTTTCTTT. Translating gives CASSQAGDTEAFF.

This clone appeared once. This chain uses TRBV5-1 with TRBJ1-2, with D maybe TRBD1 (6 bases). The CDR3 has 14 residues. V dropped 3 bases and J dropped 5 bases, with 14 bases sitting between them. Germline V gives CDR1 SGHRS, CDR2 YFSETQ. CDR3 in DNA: TGCGCCAGCAGCTCATTGACAGGTACTTATGGCTACACCTTC. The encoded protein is CASSSLTGTYGYTF. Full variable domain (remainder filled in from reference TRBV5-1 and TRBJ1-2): KAGVTQTPRYLIKTRGQQVTLSCSPISGHRSVSWYQQTPGQGLQFLFEYFSETQRNKGNFPGRFSGRQFSNSRSEMNVSTLELGDSALYLCASSSLTGTYGYTFGSGTRLTVV.

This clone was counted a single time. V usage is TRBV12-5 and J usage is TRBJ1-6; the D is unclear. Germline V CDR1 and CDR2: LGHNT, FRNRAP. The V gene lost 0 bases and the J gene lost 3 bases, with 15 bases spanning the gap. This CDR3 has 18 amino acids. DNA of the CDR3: TGTGCTAGTGGTTTGGTAACTGTGGGAGCAGACTATAATTCACCCCTCCACTTT. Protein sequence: CASGLVTVGADYNSPLHF.

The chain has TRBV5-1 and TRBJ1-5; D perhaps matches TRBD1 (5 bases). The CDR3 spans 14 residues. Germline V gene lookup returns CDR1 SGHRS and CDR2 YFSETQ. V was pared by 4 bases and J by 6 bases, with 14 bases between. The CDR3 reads CASSPESRAQPQHF. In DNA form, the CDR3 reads TGCGCCAGCAGCCCCGAGTCCAGGGCTCAGCCCCAGCATTTT.

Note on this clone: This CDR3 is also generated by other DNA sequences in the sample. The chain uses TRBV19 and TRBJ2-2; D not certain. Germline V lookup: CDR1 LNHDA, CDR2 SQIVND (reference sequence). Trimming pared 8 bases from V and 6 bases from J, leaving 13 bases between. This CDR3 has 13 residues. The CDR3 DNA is TGTGCCAGTTCCCCCCTAGATTCCGGGGAGCTGTTTTTT. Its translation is CASSPLDSGELFF.

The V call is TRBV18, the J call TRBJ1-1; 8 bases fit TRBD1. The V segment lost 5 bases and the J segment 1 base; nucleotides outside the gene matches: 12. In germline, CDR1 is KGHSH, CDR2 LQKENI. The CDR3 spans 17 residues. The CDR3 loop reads CASSTRDRGRTNTEAFF. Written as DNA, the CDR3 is TGTGCCAGCTCAACTCGCGACAGGGGCAGGACGAACACTGAAGCTTTCTTT.

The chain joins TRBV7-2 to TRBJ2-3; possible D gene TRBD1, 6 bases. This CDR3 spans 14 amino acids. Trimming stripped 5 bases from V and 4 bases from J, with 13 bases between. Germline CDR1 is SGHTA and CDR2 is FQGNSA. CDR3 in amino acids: CASSRTQGSDTQYF. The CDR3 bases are TGTGCCAGCAGCCGCACACAGGGTTCAGATACGCAGTATTTT.

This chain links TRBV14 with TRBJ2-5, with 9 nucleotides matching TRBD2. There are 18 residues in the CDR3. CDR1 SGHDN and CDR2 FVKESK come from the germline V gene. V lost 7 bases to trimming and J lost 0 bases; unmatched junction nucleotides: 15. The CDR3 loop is CASTPGTSTLDYQETQYF. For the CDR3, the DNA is TGTGCCAGCACCCCCGGGACTAGCACGCTTGACTACCAAGAGACCCAGTACTTC.

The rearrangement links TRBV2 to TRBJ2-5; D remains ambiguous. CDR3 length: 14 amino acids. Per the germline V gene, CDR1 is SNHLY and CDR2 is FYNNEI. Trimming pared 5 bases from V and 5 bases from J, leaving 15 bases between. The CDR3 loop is CASSLLPGVETQYF. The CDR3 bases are TGTGCCAGCAGTCTCCTACCGGGTGTGGAGACCCAGTACTTC.

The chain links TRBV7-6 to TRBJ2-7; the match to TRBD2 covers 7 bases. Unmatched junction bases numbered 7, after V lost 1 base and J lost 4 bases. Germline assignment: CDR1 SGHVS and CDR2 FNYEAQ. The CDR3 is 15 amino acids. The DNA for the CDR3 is TGTGCCAGCAGCTTAGATAGCGCCGGGGGGTACGAGCAGTACTTC. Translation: CASSLDSAGGYEQYF. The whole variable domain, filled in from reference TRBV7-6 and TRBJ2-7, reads GAGVSQSPRYKVTKRGQDVALRCDPISGHVSLYWYRQALGQGPEFLTYFNYEAQQDKSGLPNDRFSAERPEGSISTLTIQRTEQRDSAMYRCASSLDSAGGYEQYFGPGTRLTVT.

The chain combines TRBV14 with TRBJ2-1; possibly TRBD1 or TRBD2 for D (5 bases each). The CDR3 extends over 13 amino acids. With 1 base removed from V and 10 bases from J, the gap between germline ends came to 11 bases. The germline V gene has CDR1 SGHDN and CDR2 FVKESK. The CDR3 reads CASSQAEGLEQFF. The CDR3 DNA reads TGTGCCAGCAGCCAAGCAGAGGGGTTGGAGCAGTTCTTC.

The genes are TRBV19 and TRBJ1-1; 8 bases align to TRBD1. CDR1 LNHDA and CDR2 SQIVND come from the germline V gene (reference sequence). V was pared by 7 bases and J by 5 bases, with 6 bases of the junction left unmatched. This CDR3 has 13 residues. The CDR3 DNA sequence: TGTGCCAGTAATGACAGGGGCGGAACTGAAGCTTTCTTT. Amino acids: CASNDRGGTEAFF.

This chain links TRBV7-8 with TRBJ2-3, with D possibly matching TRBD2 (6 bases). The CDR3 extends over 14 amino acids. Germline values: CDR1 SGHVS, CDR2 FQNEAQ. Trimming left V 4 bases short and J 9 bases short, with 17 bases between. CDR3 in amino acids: CASSWIPRDETQYF. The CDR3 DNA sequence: TGTGCCAGCAGCTGGATCCCGCGGGATGAGACGCAGTATTTT.

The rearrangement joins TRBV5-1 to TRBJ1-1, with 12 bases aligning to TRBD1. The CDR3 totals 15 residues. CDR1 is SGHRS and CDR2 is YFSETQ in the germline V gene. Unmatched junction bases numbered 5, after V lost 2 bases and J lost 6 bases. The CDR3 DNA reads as TGCGCCAGCAGCTTAAGGGACAGGGGGCTCCCTGAAGCTTTCTTT. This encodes CASSLRDRGLPEAFF. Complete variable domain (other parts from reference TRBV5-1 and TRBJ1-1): KAGVTQTPRYLIKTRGQQVTLSCSPISGHRSVSWYQQTPGQGLQFLFEYFSETQRNKGNFPGRFSGRQFSNSRSEMNVSTLELGDSALYLCASSLRDRGLPEAFFGQGTRLTVV.

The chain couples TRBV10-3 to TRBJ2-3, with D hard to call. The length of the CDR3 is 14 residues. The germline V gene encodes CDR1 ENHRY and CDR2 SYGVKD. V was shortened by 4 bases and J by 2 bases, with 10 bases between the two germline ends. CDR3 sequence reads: CAISAQVATDTQYF. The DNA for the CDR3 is TGTGCCATCAGTGCCCAGGTAGCCACAGATACGCAGTATTTT.

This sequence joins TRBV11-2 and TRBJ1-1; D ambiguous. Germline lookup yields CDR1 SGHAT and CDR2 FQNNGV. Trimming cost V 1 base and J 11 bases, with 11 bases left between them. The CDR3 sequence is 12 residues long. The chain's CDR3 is CASSLAARAAFF. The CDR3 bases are TGTGCCAGCAGCTTAGCGGCCCGAGCGGCTTTCTTT.

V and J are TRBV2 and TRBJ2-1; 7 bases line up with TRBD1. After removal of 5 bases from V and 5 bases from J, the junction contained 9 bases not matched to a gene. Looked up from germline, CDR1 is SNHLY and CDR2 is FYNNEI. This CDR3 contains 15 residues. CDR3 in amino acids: CASSKYDRADNEQFF. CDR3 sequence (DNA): TGTGCCAGCAGTAAGTACGACAGGGCGGACAATGAGCAGTTCTTC.

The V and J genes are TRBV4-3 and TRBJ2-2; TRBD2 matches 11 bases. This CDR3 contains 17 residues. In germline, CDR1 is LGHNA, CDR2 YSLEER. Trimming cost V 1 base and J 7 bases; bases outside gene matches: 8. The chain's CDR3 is CASSQGPGTSGIGELFF. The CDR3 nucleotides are TGCGCCAGCAGCCAAGGCCCCGGGACTAGCGGCATCGGGGAGCTGTTTTTT.

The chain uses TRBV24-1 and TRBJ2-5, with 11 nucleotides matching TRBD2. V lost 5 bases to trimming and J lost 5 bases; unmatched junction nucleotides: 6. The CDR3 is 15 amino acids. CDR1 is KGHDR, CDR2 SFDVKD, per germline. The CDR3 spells CATSAYSGGAETQYF. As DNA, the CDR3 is TGTGCCACCAGTGCATATAGCGGGGGGGCGGAGACCCAGTACTTC.

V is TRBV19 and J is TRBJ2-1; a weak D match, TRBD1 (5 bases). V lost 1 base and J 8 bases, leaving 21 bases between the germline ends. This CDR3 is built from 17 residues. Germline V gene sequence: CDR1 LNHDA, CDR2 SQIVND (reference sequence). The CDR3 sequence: CASSIARFGTGFDEQFF. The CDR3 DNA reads TGTGCCAGTAGTATAGCCCGATTTGGCACAGGTTTCGATGAGCAGTTCTTC.

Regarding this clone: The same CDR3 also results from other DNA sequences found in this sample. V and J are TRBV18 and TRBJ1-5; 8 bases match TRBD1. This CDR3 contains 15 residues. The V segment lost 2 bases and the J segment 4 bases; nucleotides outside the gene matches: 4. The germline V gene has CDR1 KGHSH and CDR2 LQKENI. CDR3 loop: CASSPTGQGNQPQHF. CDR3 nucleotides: TGTGCCAGCTCACCAACAGGACAGGGAAATCAGCCCCAGCATTTT.

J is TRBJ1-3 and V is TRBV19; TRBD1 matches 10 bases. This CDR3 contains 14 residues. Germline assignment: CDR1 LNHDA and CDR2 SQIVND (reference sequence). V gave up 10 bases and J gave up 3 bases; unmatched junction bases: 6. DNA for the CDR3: TGTGCCACCTCGACAGGGGGCGGTGGAAACACCATATATTTT. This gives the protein CATSTGGGGNTIYF.

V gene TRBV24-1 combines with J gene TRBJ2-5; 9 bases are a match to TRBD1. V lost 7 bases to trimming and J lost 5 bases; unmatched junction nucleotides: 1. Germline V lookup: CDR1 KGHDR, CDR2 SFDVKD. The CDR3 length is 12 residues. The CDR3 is CATSGQGETQYF. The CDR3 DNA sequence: TGTGCCACCAGCGGACAGGGGGAGACCCAGTACTTC.

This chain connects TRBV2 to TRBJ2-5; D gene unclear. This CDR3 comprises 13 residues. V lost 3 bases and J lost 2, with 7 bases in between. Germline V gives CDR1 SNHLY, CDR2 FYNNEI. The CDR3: CASSDPQQETQYF. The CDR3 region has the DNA TGTGCCAGCAGTGATCCCCAGCAAGAGACCCAGTACTTC.